This T cell receptor (beta chain) is drawn from a study of blood T cell repertoires in COVID-19 (dated by TCRdb to the early 2020s). Study-level background: Samples from collaborators originated in the United States, Italy and Spain and spanned both the acute and convalescent phases of COVID-19. The material from the prospective study consisted of cDNA or gDNA derived from T cells, B-cell-depleted T cells, or PBMCs. Subjects who had been exposed to COVID-19, were actively infected with it, or had recovered from it provided the deeply sampled blood TCRbeta repertoires that made up the dataset. A freely available public database, intended as a resource for researchers studying the immune response to SARS-CoV-2, is where the repertoires were released. Samples came from the ongoing ImmuneRACE study (first 160 participants) plus 1,254 subjects from 6 global collaborators. Sample metadata almost always included a de-identified subject ID, COVID-19 status, age in years and sex. Where available, HLA class I and class II types were obtained from metadata supplied by the sample provider rather than from assay-based typing.

This clone appeared a single time. Its antigen has not been determined. There are no base qualities to consult, and no much larger clone falls within one base. What the research found in general, with its limitations: How much clinical and demographic metadata was included differed by source and by participant, and the metadata was provided uncurated.

V and J lose 6 bases and 9 bases, and a span of 15 bases separates them. Inclusive of the bounding cysteine and phenylalanine, the CDR3 is 14 residues long. The sequence is cut down to CDR3 DNA, 42 bases in frame from base 1. The germline V gene (reference sequence) gives CDR1 as LNHDA and CDR2 as SQIVND. TCRbeta CDR3 regions were amplified from genomic DNA using the immunoSEQ Assay, a bias-controlled multiplex PCR. On the authors' methods: Nucleated cell counts per sample were estimated from amplification of reference gene primers within the assay. To quantify the absolute abundance of each unique TCRbeta CDR3 rearrangement, sequence reads were collapsed and filtered. Productive Simpson clonality was computed per sample as the square root of Simpson's diversity index over productive rearrangements. TCRdb obtained this table from immuneACCESS and retained in-frame rearrangements with V and J assigned. These tables miss some clones; where compared with another copy, unresolved V genes account for less than half of the shortfall, and the remainder is unexplained. For V, J and clone size, that table is used; D and trimming come from the DNA. The table for this sample lists about 250,000 clones; about 93% of them were counted only once. The ten largest account for over 0.8% of the sample.

One collaborating source in Seattle enrolled patients during active infection and followed them longitudinally through the course of disease. Whole blood was collected in K2EDTA tubes by collaborating institutions according to the institutions' own protocols. For TCRbeta analysis, collaborator samples were shipped as frozen whole blood, as isolated PBMCs, or as DNA extracted from either sample type. The clonotype was recovered from a man younger than 40 with COVID-19, enrolled during active disease. The specimen was peripheral blood. The V and J segments used are TRBV19 and TRBJ1-6; the D gene cannot be resolved reliably. For the CDR3, the sequence is CASRTAPGGSPLHF. In nucleotide form, the sequence is TGTGCCAGTAGGACCGCCCCAGGAGGTTCACCCCTCCACTTT.